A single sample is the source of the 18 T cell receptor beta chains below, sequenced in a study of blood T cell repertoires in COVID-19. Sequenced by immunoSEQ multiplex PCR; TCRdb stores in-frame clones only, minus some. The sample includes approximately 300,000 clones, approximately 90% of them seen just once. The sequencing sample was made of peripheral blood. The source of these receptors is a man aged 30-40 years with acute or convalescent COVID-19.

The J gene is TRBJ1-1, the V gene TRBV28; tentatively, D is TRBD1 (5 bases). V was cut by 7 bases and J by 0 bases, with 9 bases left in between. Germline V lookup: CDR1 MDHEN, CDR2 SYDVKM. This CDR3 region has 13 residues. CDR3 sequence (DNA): TGTGCCAGCAATAGGGGAATGAACACTGAAGCTTTCTTT. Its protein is CASNRGMNTEAFF.

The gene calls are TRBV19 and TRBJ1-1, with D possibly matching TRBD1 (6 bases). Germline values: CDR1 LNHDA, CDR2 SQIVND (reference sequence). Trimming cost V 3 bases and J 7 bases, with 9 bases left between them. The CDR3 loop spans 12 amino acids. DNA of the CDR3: TGTGCCAGTAGTATGAACAGGGATGAAGCTTTCTTT. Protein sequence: CASSMNRDEAFF.

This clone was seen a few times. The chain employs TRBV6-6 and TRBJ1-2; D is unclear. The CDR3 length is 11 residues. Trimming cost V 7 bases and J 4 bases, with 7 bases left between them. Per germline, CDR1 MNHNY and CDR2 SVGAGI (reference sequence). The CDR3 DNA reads TGTGCCAGCACGCACTCCTATGGCTACACCTTC. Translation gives CASTHSYGYTF.

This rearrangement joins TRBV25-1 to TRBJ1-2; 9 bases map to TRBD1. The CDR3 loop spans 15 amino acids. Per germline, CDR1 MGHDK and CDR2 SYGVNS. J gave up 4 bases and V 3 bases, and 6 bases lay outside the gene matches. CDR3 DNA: TGTGCCAGCAGTGACGCCGGACAGGGGCTCTATGGCTACACCTTC. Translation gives CASSDAGQGLYGYTF.

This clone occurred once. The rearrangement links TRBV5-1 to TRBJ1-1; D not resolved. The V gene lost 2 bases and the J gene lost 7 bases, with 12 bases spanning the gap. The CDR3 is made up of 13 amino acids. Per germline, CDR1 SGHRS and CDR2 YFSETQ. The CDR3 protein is CASSFTPGVEAFF. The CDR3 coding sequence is TGCGCCAGCAGCTTTACCCCAGGCGTTGAAGCTTTCTTT.

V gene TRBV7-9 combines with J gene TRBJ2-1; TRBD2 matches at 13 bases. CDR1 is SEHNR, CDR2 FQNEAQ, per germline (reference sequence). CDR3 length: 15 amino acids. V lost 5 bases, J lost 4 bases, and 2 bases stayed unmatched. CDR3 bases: TGTGCCAGCAGCCCGACTAGCGGGAGGTACAATGAGCAGTTCTTC. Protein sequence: CASSPTSGRYNEQFF. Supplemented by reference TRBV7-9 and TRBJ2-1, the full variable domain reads DTGVSQNPRHKITKRGQNVTFRCDPISEHNRLYWYRQTLGQGPEFLTYFQNEAQLEKSRLLSDRFSAERPKGSFSTLEIQRTEQGDSAMYLCASSPTSGRYNEQFFGPGTRLTVL.

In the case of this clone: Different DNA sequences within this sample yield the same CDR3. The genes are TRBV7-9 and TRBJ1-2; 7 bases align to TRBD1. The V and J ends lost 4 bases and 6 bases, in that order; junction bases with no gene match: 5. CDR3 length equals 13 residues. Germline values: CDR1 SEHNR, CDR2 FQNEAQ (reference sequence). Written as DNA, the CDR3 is TGTGCCAGCAGCTCGGGAACAGGGGATGGCTACACCTTC. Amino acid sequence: CASSSGTGDGYTF.

CDR3 DNA: TGTGCCGACAGTTGGGGGATCGTCGCGGGAGGTTGCAATGAGCAGTTCTTC. Translating gives CADSWGIVAGGCNEQFF. V usage is TRBV28 and J usage is TRBJ2-1; 8 bases map to TRBD2. The V gene's germline CDR1 is MDHEN and CDR2 SYDVKM. Unmatched junction bases numbered 21, after V lost 11 bases and J lost 6 bases. The CDR3 spans 17 residues.

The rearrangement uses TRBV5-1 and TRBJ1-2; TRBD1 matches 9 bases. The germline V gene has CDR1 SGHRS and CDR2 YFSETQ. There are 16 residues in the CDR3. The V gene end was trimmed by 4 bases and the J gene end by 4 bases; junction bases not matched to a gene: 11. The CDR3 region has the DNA TGCGCCAGCAGCCCAGCTGTGGACAGGGGCCCCTATGGCTACACCTTC. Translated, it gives CASSPAVDRGPYGYTF.

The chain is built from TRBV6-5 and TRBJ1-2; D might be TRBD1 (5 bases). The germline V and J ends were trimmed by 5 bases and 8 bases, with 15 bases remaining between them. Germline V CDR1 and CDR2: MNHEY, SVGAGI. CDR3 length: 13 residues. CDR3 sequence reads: CASSTQTEGGYTF. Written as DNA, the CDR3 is TGTGCCAGCAGTACACAGACGGAGGGGGGCTACACCTTC.

The CDR3 DNA reads TGCGCCAGCAGCCCGGGACAGGGGGACGGGGGCTACACCTTC. It translates to CASSPGQGDGGYTF. The rearrangement links TRBV5-1 to TRBJ1-2; 11 bases match TRBD1. V shed 4 bases and J 8 bases; nucleotides not matched to a gene: 7. The CDR3 loop spans 14 amino acids. Germline CDR1 is SGHRS and CDR2 is YFSETQ. The full variable domain, its missing parts supplied by reference TRBV5-1 and TRBJ1-2, is KAGVTQTPRYLIKTRGQQVTLSCSPISGHRSVSWYQQTPGQGLQFLFEYFSETQRNKGNFPGRFSGRQFSNSRSEMNVSTLELGDSALYLCASSPGQGDGGYTFGSGTRLTVV.

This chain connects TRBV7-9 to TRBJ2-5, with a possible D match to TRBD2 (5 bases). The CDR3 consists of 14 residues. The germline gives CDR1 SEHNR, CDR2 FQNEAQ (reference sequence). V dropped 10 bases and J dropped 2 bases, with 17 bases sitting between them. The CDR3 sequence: CAIPRGIAQETQYF. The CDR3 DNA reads TGTGCCATCCCCCGGGGTATCGCTCAAGAGACCCAGTACTTC.

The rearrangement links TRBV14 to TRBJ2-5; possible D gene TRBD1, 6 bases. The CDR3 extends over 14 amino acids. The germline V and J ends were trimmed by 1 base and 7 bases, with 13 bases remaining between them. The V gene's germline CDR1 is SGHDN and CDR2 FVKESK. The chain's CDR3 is CASSQGQGWGTQYF. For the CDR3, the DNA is TGTGCCAGCAGCCAAGGTCAGGGGTGGGGGACCCAGTACTTC.

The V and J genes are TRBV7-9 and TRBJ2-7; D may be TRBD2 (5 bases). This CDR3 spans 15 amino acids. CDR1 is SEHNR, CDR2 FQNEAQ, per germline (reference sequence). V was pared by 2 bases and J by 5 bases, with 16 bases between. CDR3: CASSLRETAGDEQYF. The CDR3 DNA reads TGTGCCAGCAGCTTAAGGGAGACTGCCGGCGACGAGCAGTACTTC.

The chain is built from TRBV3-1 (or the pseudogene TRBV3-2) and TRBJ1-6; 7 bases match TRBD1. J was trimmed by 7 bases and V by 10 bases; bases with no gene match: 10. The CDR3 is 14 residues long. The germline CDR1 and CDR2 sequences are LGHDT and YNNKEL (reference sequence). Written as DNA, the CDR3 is TGTGCCACCAATACCGGGACAGCCAATTCACCCCTCCACTTT. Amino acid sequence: CATNTGTANSPLHF.

The CDR3 loop reads CASSLSGSPLHF. CDR3 DNA: TGTGCCAGCAGTTTAAGTGGCTCACCCCTCCACTTT. The J gene is TRBJ1-6, the V gene TRBV6-5; D not certain. The CDR3 loop spans 12 amino acids. The V and J ends lost 4 bases and 10 bases respectively, with 8 bases between them. In germline, CDR1 is MNHEY, CDR2 SVGAGI.

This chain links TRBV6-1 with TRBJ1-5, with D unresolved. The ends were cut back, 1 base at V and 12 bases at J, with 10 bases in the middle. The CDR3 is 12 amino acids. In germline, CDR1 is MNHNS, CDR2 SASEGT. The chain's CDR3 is CASSEGKRDQHF. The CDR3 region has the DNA TGTGCCAGCAGTGAAGGGAAGAGGGACCAGCATTTT.

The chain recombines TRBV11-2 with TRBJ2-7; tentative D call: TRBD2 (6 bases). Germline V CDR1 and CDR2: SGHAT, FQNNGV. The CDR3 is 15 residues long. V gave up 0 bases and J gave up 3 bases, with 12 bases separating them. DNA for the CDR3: TGTGCCAGCAGCTTAGATATCCAGGGACTCTACGAGCAGTACTTC. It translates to CASSLDIQGLYEQYF.